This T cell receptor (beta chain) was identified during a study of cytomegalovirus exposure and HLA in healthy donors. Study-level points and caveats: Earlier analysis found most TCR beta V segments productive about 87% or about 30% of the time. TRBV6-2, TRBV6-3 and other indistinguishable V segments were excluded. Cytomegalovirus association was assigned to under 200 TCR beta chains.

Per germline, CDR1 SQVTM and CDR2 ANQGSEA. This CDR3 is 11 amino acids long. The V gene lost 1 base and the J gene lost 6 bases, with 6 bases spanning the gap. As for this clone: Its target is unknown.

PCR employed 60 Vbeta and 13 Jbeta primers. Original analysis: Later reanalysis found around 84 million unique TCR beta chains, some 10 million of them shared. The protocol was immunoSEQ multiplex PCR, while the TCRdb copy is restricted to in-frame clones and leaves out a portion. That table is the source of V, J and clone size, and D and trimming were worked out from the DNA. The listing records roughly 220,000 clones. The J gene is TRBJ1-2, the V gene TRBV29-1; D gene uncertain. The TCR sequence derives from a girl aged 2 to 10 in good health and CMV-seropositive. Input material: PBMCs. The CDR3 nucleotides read TGCAGCGTTGAAGGCGTGGATGGCTACACCTTC. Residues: CSVEGVDGYTF. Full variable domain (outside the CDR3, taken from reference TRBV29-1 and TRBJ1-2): SAVISQKPSRDICQRGTSLTIQCQVDSQVTMMFWYRQQPGQSLTLIATANQGSEATYESGFVIDKFPISRPNLTFSTLTVSNMSPEDSSIYLCSVEGVDGYTFGSGTRLTVV.